Listed below are T cell receptor beta chains from one sample, sequenced in a study of T cell changes during pregnancy in multiple sclerosis. The table came from immunoSEQ multiplex PCR; TCRdb's copy has only in-frame clones and leaves some out. This table has under 50,000 clones, 80% to 90% appearing once. This sample comprised CD4+ T cells from peripheral blood mononuclear cells, obtained after pregnancy. These receptors all come from a female donor with multiple sclerosis, enrolled in a pregnancy study. Both conserved end residues are part of each CDR3. The D gene is left open where the match is weak. Not all rows give a size; the values are once, few, many and, for expanded clones, a class.

TRBV4-1	-	-	CASSPAGQPYEQYF
TRBV5-1	-	TRBD1	CASSWGQGVYNEQFF
TRBV5-1	-	-	CASSLEAASSYNEQFF
TRBV30	few	-	CAWSVGGLDQPQHF
TRBV6-1	-	TRBD1	CASSVQGAAGLYGYTF
TRBV6-6	-	TRBD2	CASSTHSGSGSEQFF
TRBV5-4	-	TRBD1	CASSPRQGTNEKLFF
TRBV28	-	TRBD2	CASSPGLAGADTQYF
TRBV5-6	-	-	CASSMASPGQYF
TRBV7-8	-	-	CASSLSMGASYEQYF
TRBV18	once	TRBD2	CASSPPGGRGEQYF
TRBV7-3	-	TRBD1	CASSPDRVGEAFF
TRBV18	-	-	CASSPTGSGTDTQYF
TRBV18	once	TRBD1	CASSPPGTVNEKLFF
TRBV4-3	-	TRBD2	CASSPPTGTSATNEQFF
TRBV18	-	TRBD2	CASSPPGLASTGELFF
TRBV5-1	once	TRBD2	CASSPGLDYQETQYF
TRBV4-1	once	-	CASSQEAEVDTQYF
TRBV10-1	-	TRBD2	CASSEERTSGKETQYF
TRBV11-2	-	TRBD2	CASSLGLAGTLADTQYF
TRBV5-6	-	-	CASSPRWVSVPYEQYF
TRBV7-2	-	-	CASSSYSTSSYNEQFF
TRBV29-1	-	TRBD2	CSVKGLAGGNEQFF
TRBV6-6	-	-	CASSPEGGRVQPQHF
TRBV4-1	-	TRBD1	CASSQSRTGKVNTEAFF
TRBV28	-	TRBD2	CASSLGGSLSEQYF
TRBV18	-	TRBD1	CASSPTTGDFNEKLFF
TRBV19	-	-	CASSQTPTGPGANVLTF
TRBV10-2	-	TRBD1	CASSDNSWTGDQPQHF
TRBV6-1	-	TRBD2	CASSDLAGGPDTQYF
TRBV9	-	TRBD2	CASSVAASGSRETQYF
TRBV6-1	once	-	CASCRLRTDTQYF
TRBV7-9	-	TRBD1	CASSSAQGANTEAFF
TRBV5-5	-	-	CASSWGDSPYEQYF
TRBV5-1	once	TRBD1	CASSLVGTGASGANVLTF
TRBV6-5	-	TRBD2	CASSYLGLGFQETQYF
TRBV28	-	TRBD1	CASSTTTGGYDGYTF
TRBV30	-	-	CAWSVGGGTDTQYF
TRBV6-1	-	TRBD2	CASSGGLVKYEQYF
TRBV6-5	-	TRBD1	CASSYRDRGDYGYTF
TRBV19	-	-	CASSLVNRDGNYGYTF
TRBV5-8	-	TRBD2	CASSLDAGGWGEQFF
TRBV10-3	-	-	CAISERELATDTQYF
TRBV28	-	-	CASSRQDVETQYF
TRBV6-1	-	-	CASRTRIDTEAFF
TRBV9	-	TRBD1	CASSALTGFGHFTGELFF
TRBV5-4	-	-	CASSIERAGNTIYF
TRBV2	-	TRBD2	CASSEGDYQETQYF
TRBV2	-	-	CASSGHAGNTEAFF
TRBV7-9	-	-	CASSRDTGEKLFF
TRBV30	-	TRBD1	CAWSPGQGGETQYF
TRBV7-9	-	TRBD1	CASSTRTGAYEQYF
TRBV9	-	TRBD2	CASSVGTSGGVQETQYF
TRBV11-3	few	-	CASSERSSTDTQYF
TRBV29-1	-	-	CSVESGNYGYTF
TRBV10-3	-	TRBD2	CATTFEREGGEQYF
TRBV5-1	-	-	CASREEVGGSSPLHF